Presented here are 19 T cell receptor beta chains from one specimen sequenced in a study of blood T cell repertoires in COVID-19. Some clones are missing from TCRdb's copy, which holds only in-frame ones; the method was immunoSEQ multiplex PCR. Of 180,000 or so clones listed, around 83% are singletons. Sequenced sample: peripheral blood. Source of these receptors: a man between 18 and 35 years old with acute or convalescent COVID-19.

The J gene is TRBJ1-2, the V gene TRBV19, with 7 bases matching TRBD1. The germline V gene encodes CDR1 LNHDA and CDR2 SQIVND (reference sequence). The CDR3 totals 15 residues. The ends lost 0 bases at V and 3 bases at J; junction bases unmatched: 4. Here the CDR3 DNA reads TGTGCCAGTAGTATAGATAACAGGGGACACTATGGCTACACCTTC. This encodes CASSIDNRGHYGYTF.

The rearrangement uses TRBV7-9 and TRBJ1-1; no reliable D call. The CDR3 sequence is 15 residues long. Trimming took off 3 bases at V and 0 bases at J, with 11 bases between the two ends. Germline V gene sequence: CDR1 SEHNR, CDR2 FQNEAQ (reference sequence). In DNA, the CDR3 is TGTGCCAGCAGCTTGCGAGGGATTTTGAACACTGAAGCTTTCTTT. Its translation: CASSLRGILNTEAFF.

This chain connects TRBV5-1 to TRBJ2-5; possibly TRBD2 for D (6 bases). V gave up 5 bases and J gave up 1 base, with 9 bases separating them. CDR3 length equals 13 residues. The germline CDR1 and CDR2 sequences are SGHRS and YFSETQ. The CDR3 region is CASRGGSQETQYF. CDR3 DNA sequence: TGCGCCAGCAGGGGGGGATCCCAAGAGACCCAGTACTTC.

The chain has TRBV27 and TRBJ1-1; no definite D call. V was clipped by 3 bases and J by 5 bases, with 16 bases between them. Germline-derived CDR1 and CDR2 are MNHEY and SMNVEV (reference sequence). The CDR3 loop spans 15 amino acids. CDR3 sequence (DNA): TGTGCCAGCAGTTTTGGATCTGGTCCGGGGACTGAAGCTTTCTTT. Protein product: CASSFGSGPGTEAFF.

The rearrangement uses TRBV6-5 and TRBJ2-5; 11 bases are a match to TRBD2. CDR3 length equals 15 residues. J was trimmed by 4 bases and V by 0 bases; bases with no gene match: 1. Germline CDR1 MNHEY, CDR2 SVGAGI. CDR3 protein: CASSYSTSGGETQYF. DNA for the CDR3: TGTGCCAGCAGTTACTCCACTAGCGGGGGAGAGACCCAGTACTTC.

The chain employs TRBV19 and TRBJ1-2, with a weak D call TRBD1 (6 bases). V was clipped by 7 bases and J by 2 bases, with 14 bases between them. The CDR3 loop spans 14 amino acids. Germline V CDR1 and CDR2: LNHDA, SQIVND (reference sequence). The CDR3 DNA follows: TGTGCCAGTACCTTAGGGGGATCCAACTATGGCTACACCTTC. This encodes CASTLGGSNYGYTF.

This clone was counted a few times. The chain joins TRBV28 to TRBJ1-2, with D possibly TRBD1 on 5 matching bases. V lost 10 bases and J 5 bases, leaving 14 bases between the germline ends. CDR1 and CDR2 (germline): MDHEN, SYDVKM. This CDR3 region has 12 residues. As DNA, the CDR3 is TGTGCCATACGGGATGGGGGGTATGGCTACACCTTC. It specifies CAIRDGGYGYTF.

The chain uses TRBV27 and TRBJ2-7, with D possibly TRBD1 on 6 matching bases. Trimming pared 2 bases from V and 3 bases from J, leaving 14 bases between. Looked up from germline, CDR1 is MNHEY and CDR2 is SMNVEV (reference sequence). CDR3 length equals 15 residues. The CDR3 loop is CASSLGQGIFYEQYF. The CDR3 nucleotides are TGTGCCAGCAGTTTAGGGCAGGGGATATTCTACGAGCAGTACTTC.

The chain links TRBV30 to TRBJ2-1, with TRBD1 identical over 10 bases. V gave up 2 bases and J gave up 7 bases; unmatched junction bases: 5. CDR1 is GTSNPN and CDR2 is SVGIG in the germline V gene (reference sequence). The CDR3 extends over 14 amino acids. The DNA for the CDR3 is TGTGCCTGGAGTTCTGGACAGGGGGTAAATGAGCAGTTCTTC. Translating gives CAWSSGQGVNEQFF.

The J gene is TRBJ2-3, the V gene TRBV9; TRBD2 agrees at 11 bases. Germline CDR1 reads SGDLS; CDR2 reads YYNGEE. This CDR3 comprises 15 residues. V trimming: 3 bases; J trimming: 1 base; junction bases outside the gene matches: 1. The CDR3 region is CASSALAGGTDTQYF. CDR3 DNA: TGTGCCAGCAGCGCACTAGCGGGGGGCACAGATACGCAGTATTTT.

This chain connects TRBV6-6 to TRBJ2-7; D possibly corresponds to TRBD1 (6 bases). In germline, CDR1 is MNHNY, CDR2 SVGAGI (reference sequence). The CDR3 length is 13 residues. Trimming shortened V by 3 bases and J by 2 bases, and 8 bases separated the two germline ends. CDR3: CASSYDRTYEQYF. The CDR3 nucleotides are TGTGCCAGCAGTTATGACAGGACCTACGAGCAGTACTTC.

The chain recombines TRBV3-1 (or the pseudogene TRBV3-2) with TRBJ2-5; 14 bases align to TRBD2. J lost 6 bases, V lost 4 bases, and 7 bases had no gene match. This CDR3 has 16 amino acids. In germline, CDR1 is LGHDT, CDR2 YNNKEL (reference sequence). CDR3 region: CASSPTSGGASKTQYF. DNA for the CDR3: TGTGCCAGCAGCCCGACTAGCGGGGGGGCCTCAAAGACCCAGTACTTC.

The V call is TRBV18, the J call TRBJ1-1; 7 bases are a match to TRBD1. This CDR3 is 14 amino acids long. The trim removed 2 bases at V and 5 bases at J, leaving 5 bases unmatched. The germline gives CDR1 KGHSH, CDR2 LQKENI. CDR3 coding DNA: TGTGCCAGCTCACCAGCTACAGGGGTGACTGAAGCTTTCTTT. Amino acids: CASSPATGVTEAFF. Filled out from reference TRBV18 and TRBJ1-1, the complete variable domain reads NAGVMQNPRHLVRRRGQEARLRCSPMKGHSHVYWYRQLPEEGLKFMVYLQKENIIDESGMPKERFSAEFPKEGPSILRIQQVVRGDSAAYFCASSPATGVTEAFFGQGTRLTVV.

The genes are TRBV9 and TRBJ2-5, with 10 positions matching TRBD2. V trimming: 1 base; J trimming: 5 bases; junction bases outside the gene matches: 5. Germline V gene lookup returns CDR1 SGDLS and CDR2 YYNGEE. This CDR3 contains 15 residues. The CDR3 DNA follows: TGTGCCAGCAGCGTAAATAGCGGGGGGCCCGAGACCCAGTACTTC. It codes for CASSVNSGGPETQYF.

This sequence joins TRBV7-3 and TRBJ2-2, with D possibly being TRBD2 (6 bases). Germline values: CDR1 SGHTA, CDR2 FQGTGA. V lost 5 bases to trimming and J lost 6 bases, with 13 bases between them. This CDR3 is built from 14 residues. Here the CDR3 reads CASSRGLNSGELFF. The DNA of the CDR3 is TGTGCCAGCAGCCGAGGACTAAACTCCGGGGAGCTGTTTTTT.

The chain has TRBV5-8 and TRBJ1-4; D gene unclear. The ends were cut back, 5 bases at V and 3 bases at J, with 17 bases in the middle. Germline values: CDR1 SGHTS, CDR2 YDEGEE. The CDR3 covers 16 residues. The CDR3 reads CASRVGRISSNEKLFF. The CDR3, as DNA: TGTGCCAGCAGGGTGGGCAGGATCAGCTCTAATGAAAAACTGTTTTTT.

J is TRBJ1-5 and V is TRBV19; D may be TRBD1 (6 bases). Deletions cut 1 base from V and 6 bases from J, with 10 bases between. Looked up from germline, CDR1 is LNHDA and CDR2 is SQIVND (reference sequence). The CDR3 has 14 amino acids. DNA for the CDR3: TGTGCCAGTAGTATAGTACAGGGTCGTCAGCCCCAGCATTTT. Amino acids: CASSIVQGRQPQHF.

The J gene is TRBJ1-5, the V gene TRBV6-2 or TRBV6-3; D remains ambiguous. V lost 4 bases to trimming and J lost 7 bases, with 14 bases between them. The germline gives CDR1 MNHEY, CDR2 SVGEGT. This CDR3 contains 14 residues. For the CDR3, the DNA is TGTGCCAGCAGTTTTACGAGTGTACGGCAGCCCCAGCATTTT. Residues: CASSFTSVRQPQHF.

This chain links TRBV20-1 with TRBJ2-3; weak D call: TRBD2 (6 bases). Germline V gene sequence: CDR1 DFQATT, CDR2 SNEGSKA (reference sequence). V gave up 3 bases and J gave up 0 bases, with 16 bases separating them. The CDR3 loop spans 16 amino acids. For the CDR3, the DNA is TGCAGTGCTAGTCTTCCCTGGGGGACTAGCACAGATACGCAGTATTTT. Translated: CSASLPWGTSTDTQYF.